This passage covers 10 T cell receptor beta chains from one sample sequenced in a study of T cells in Graves' hyperthyroidism and ophthalmopathy. The source material, RNA transcripts, was used to amplify TCR beta CDR3 regions. Primed by the HTBI set, a first-round RT-PCR was run on the TCR CDR3. TCRdb re-called the multiplex PCR reads with MiXCR, one entry per CDR3 protein. The sample carries hundreds of thousands of distinct CDR3 sequences, approximately 15% recorded once. Sample: blood. Receptors originate from a woman aged 40 to 49 with Graves' hyperthyroidism.

The chain carries TRBV5-1 and TRBJ2-1; 9 bases match TRBD2. Losses at the gene ends were 0 bases for V and 3 bases for J; bases not matched to a gene: 4. This CDR3 is 16 amino acids long. Per the germline V gene, CDR1 is SGHRS and CDR2 is YFSETQ. In DNA, the CDR3 is TGCGCCAGCAGCTTGGTTTTTAGCGGGGGCTACAATGAGCAGTTCTTC. It encodes CASSLVFSGGYNEQFF.

This clonotype was detected many times. This chain joins TRBV7-2 and TRBJ2-3; 9 bases agree with TRBD1. CDR3 length: 16 residues. V shed 0 bases and J 2 bases; nucleotides not matched to a gene: 3. Germline V CDR1 and CDR2: SGHTA, FQGNSA. The CDR3 sequence is CASSLAGQGNTDTQYF. The CDR3 DNA reads as TGTGCCAGCAGCTTAGCGGGACAGGGTAACACAGATACGCAGTATTTT.

This rearrangement joins TRBV20-1 to TRBJ2-7; either TRBD1 or TRBD2 may fit D (7 bases each). Germline V lookup: CDR1 DFQATT, CDR2 SNEGSKA (reference sequence). Trimming shortened V by 6 bases and J by 3 bases, and 12 bases separated the two germline ends. This CDR3 contains 12 residues. The CDR3 DNA reads TGCAGTGCCGCAGGGGGGGGCTACGAGCAGTACTTC. It translates to CSAAGGGYEQYF.

This clonotype was detected ten times or more. V is TRBV6-1 and J is TRBJ2-3; D is perhaps TRBD1 or TRBD2 (5 bases each). V lost 8 bases and J lost 0, with 15 bases in between. The CDR3 is 15 residues long. Looked up from germline, CDR1 is MNHNS and CDR2 is SASEGT. CDR3 DNA sequence: TGTGCCAGCGGTCCCGCAGGGACCAGCACAGATACGCAGTATTTT. Translated: CASGPAGTSTDTQYF.

The chain joins TRBV6-2 or TRBV6-3 to TRBJ2-3; D not certain. The CDR3 runs 18 residues. The germline CDR1 and CDR2 sequences are MNHEY and SVGEGT. V was cut by 6 bases and J by 0 bases, with 22 bases left in between. CDR3 bases: TGTGCCAGCAGCACGAACGGGCGAACTACCTTTAGCACAGATACGCAGTATTTT. This sequence encodes CASSTNGRTTFSTDTQYF.

This clonotype was recorded many times. The chain's CDR3 is CASSRQGTSNQPQHF. Here the CDR3 DNA reads TGTGCCAGCAGCAGACAGGGCACTAGCAATCAGCCCCAGCATTTT. This rearrangement joins TRBV7-2 to TRBJ1-5; 7 positions match TRBD1. The trim removed 5 bases at V and 0 bases at J, leaving 4 bases unmatched. This CDR3 region has 15 residues. CDR1 is SGHTA, CDR2 FQGNSA, per germline.

At least ten counts were recorded for this clonotype. The chain recombines TRBV5-8 with TRBJ1-2; a possible D gene is TRBD1 (5 bases). CDR1 and CDR2 (germline): SGHTS, YDEGEE. The CDR3 contains 14 residues. With 0 bases removed from V and 5 bases from J, the gap between germline ends came to 11 bases. The CDR3 loop reads CASSLARAQYGYTF. The CDR3 DNA sequence: TGTGCCAGCAGCTTGGCCAGGGCGCAATATGGCTACACCTTC.

This chain joins TRBV20-1 and TRBJ2-2, with no clear D. The CDR3 is made up of 14 amino acids. V gave up 4 bases and J gave up 5 bases, with 14 bases separating them. Germline loops: CDR1 DFQATT, CDR2 SNEGSKA (reference sequence). CDR3 nucleotides: TGCAGTGCTAAACCGGGTTCCTCTACCGGGGAGCTGTTTTTT. Translation: CSAKPGSSTGELFF.

CDR3 loop: CASSQGPGWTSGSGELFF. CDR3 DNA: TGCGCCAGCAGCCAAGGGCCGGGTTGGACTAGCGGGAGCGGGGAGCTGTTTTTT. The chain has TRBV4-1 and TRBJ2-2, with 13 bases aligning to TRBD2. The CDR3 runs to 18 residues. V gave up 1 base and J gave up 7 bases; unmatched junction bases: 9. The germline V gene encodes CDR1 MGHRA and CDR2 YSYEKL.

This clonotype has ten or more counts. The gene calls are TRBV3-1 and TRBJ1-2, with no clear D. With 1 base removed from V and 7 bases from J, the gap between germline ends came to 7 bases. The CDR3 extends over 12 amino acids. Germline lookup yields CDR1 LGHDT and CDR2 YNNKEL (reference sequence). The CDR3 sequence: CASSQVEGGYTF. CDR3 bases: TGTGCCAGCAGCCAAGTTGAGGGTGGCTACACCTTC.